Presented here are 8 T cell receptor beta chains from one specimen sequenced in a study of blood T cell repertoires in COVID-19. Assay: immunoSEQ multiplex PCR; the TCRdb copy retains only in-frame clones and omits some. The sample consists of 500,000 to 600,000 clones, roughly 89% of them appearing once. Input material: peripheral blood. The origin of the receptors is a woman aged 45-59 years with COVID-19, enrolled during active disease.

The chain uses TRBV7-9 and TRBJ1-1; tentative D call: TRBD1 (5 bases). The CDR3 contains 13 residues. The V gene's germline CDR1 is SEHNR and CDR2 FQNEAQ (reference sequence). Trimming pared 5 bases from V and 6 bases from J, leaving 13 bases between. Here the CDR3 reads CASSHRSGAEAFF. CDR3 sequence (DNA): TGTGCCAGCAGCCATAGATCGGGGGCTGAAGCTTTCTTT.

This rearrangement joins TRBV25-1 to TRBJ1-2; D remains ambiguous. Germline CDR1 and CDR2: MGHDK and SYGVNS. This CDR3 has 14 amino acids. The ends were cut back, 4 bases at V and 3 bases at J, with 12 bases in the middle. For the CDR3, the DNA is TGTGCCAGCAGTGCCTGGATAGCTGACTATGGCTACACCTTC. It translates to CASSAWIADYGYTF.

The rearrangement uses TRBV6-5 and TRBJ1-4, with 9 bases identical to TRBD1. V lost 5 bases and J lost 3; bases outside the gene matches: 1. CDR1 and CDR2 (germline): MNHEY, SVGAGI. The CDR3 has 14 residues. This chain's CDR3 is CASSRQGANEKLFF. CDR3 nucleotides: TGTGCCAGCAGTAGACAGGGGGCTAATGAAAAACTGTTTTTT.

As to this clone: Other DNA sequences from this sample encode an identical CDR3 as well. The rearrangement links TRBV30 to TRBJ1-1; D possibly corresponds to TRBD1 (6 bases). CDR3 length equals 11 residues. The V gene lost 2 bases and the J gene lost 5 bases, with 6 bases spanning the gap. Germline V gene sequence: CDR1 GTSNPN, CDR2 SVGIG (reference sequence). The CDR3 DNA is TGTGCCTGGAGTAGGGGGACTGAAGCTTTCTTT. It encodes CAWSRGTEAFF. Full variable domain (rest looked up from reference TRBV30 and TRBJ1-1): SQTIHQWPATLVQPVGSPLSLECTVEGTSNPNLYWYRQAAGRGLQLLFYSVGIGQISSEVPQNLSASRPQDRQFILSSKKLLLSDSGFYLCAWSRGTEAFFGQGTRLTVV.

The CDR3 loop is CASSLGLDGYTF. The CDR3 DNA follows: TGTGCCAGCAGCTTGGGACTGGATGGCTACACCTTC. This sequence joins TRBV5-6 and TRBJ1-2; D is unclear. The V end lost 0 bases, the J end lost 6 bases, and 6 bases lay between the germline ends. The CDR3 runs to 12 residues. Per germline, CDR1 SGHDT and CDR2 YYEEEE.

This chain connects TRBV27 to TRBJ1-1; D uncertain. The CDR3 has 14 residues. CDR1 is MNHEY and CDR2 is SMNVEV in the germline V gene (reference sequence). The germline V and J ends were trimmed by 4 bases and 4 bases, with 13 bases remaining between them. CDR3 sequence reads: CASSSQITFTEAFF. The CDR3 DNA reads TGTGCCAGCAGTTCACAGATAACGTTCACTGAAGCTTTCTTT.

The chain recombines TRBV7-9 with TRBJ1-1; 7 positions agree with TRBD1. Germline CDR1 and CDR2: SEHNR and FQNEAQ (reference sequence). Trimming removed 5 bases from V and 1 base from J; junction bases left unmatched: 10. The CDR3 runs 16 residues. The CDR3 coding sequence is TGTGCCAGCAGCCTCCAGGGGGGTATAGGGAACACTGAAGCTTTCTTT. Translating it yields CASSLQGGIGNTEAFF.

J is TRBJ1-1 and V is TRBV19; 10 nucleotides align to TRBD1. Germline loops: CDR1 LNHDA, CDR2 SQIVND (reference sequence). The ends lost 5 bases at V and 4 bases at J; junction bases unmatched: 10. This CDR3 contains 16 residues. This CDR3 is CASSPQVDRGSTEAFF. The CDR3 DNA sequence: TGTGCCAGTAGTCCCCAGGTGGACAGGGGGAGCACTGAAGCTTTCTTT. The variable domain in full, with the rest retrieved from reference TRBV19 and TRBJ1-1, is DGGITQSPKYLFRKEGQNVTLSCEQNLNHDAMYWYRQDPGQGLRLIYYSQIVNDFQKGDIAEGYSVSREKKESFPLTVTSAQKNPTAFYLCASSPQVDRGSTEAFFGQGTRLTVV.